The 8 T cell receptor beta chains listed next were all sequenced from one sample in a study of blood T cell repertoires in COVID-19. Sequencing used immunoSEQ multiplex PCR; TCRdb keeps in-frame clones, though not all of them. The profile shows more than 250,000 clones, 86% of them singletons. Material for sequencing was peripheral blood. The receptor set was obtained from a man in his late teens or twenties with active or convalescent COVID-19.

The chain combines TRBV19 with TRBJ1-2; a possible D gene is TRBD1 (6 bases). CDR1 is LNHDA, CDR2 SQIVND, per germline (reference sequence). This CDR3 is built from 14 residues. V lost 8 bases, J lost 5 bases, and 18 bases lay in between. CDR3 nucleotide sequence: TGTGCCAGTGGAGGGGGGGGCGAAAAATATGGCTACACCTTC. Translated, it gives CASGGGGEKYGYTF.

The chain joins TRBV28 to TRBJ2-7; D is ambiguous. The CDR3 spans 15 residues. Trimming took off 7 bases at V and 0 bases at J, with 16 bases between the two ends. CDR1 and CDR2 (germline): MDHEN, SYDVKM. DNA of the CDR3: TGTGCCAGCAATCCCGCCCTACGAAGCTCCTACGAGCAGTACTTC. This gives the protein CASNPALRSSYEQYF.

V gene TRBV3-1 (or the pseudogene TRBV3-2) combines with J gene TRBJ1-2; 7 bases map to TRBD1. The CDR3 extends over 15 amino acids. CDR1 is LGHDT, CDR2 YNNKEL, per germline (reference sequence). Trimming took 4 bases from V and 4 from J; bases not matched to a gene: 9. The CDR3 loop reads CASSLKRGTAYGYTF. CDR3 sequence (DNA): TGTGCCAGCAGCCTAAAAAGAGGGACAGCCTATGGCTACACCTTC.

V and J are TRBV4-1 and TRBJ2-5; D possibly corresponds to TRBD2 (5 bases). Germline assignment: CDR1 MGHRA and CDR2 YSYEKL. The CDR3 covers 14 residues. Trimming removed 4 bases at V and 5 bases at J, with 14 bases between. The CDR3 protein is CASSLRVRSETQYF. The CDR3 DNA sequence: TGCGCCAGCAGCCTGAGGGTCCGCTCGGAGACCCAGTACTTC.

This clone has just a few counts. A much more abundant neighbour one base away suggests this may be a read error. The chain is built from TRBV7-6 and TRBJ2-2; 11 bases line up with TRBD2. The trim removed 5 bases at V and 1 base at J, leaving 0 bases unmatched. The length of the CDR3 is 15 residues. Germline CDR1 and CDR2: SGHVS and FNYEAQ. CDR3 sequence reads: CASSGTSGNTGELFF. CDR3 DNA sequence: TGTGCCAGCAGCGGGACTAGCGGGAACACCGGGGAGCTGTTTTTT.

This clone was detected a few times. The chain links TRBV14 to TRBJ1-4, with D unclear. Germline CDR1 SGHDN, CDR2 FVKESK. V gave up 3 bases and J gave up 6 bases, with 14 bases separating them. The CDR3 contains 15 residues. CDR3 sequence: CASSQSDRLDEKLFF. In DNA form, the CDR3 reads TGTGCCAGCAGCCAGTCGGACCGACTAGATGAAAAACTGTTTTTT.

The chain joins TRBV13 to TRBJ2-1, with D unclear. This CDR3 is built from 14 residues. Trimming stripped 3 bases from V and 3 bases from J, with 9 bases between. Per germline, CDR1 PRHDT and CDR2 FYEKMQ (reference sequence). Written as DNA, the CDR3 is TGTGCCAGCAGCTTTAGTCTAAACTACAATGAGCAGTTCTTC. Translating gives CASSFSLNYNEQFF.

The chain is built from TRBV6-5 and TRBJ2-7; 7 nucleotides align to TRBD1. CDR3 length: 14 amino acids. The junction had 9 bases not matched to a gene; V was cut back by 7 bases and J by 3 bases. Germline loops: CDR1 MNHEY, CDR2 SVGAGI. The CDR3 DNA is TGTGCCAGCAACCCCACAGGGGCAGGCTACGAGCAGTACTTC. It specifies CASNPTGAGYEQYF.